These 10 T cell receptor beta chains share one sample of origin, sequenced in a study of blood T cell repertoires in COVID-19. The repertoire was sequenced with immunoSEQ multiplex PCR; TCRdb's copy has only in-frame clones and lacks some. The sample has around 63,000 clones, over 75% seen once. Sequencing was performed on peripheral blood. The receptors originated from a woman between 55 and 75 years old with acute or convalescent COVID-19.

The chain is built from TRBV18 and TRBJ1-3, with 7 positions matching TRBD1. Per the germline V gene, CDR1 is KGHSH and CDR2 is LQKENI. The CDR3 covers 16 residues. The ends lost 3 bases at V and 2 bases at J; junction bases unmatched: 7. The CDR3: CASSPSGGAPGNTIYF. The CDR3 DNA follows: TGTGCCAGCTCACCCTCAGGGGGAGCCCCTGGAAACACCATATATTTT.

Written as DNA, the CDR3 is TGTGCCAGCAGCCCCAGGGGGACGTCCGTTGGAGAGTTCTTC. Translation: CASSPRGTSVGEFF. The chain is built from TRBV7-2 and TRBJ2-1; 7 bases agree with TRBD1. In germline, CDR1 is SGHTA, CDR2 FQGNSA. The CDR3 is 14 amino acids. Unmatched junction bases numbered 15, after V lost 5 bases and J lost 14 bases.

This chain uses TRBV5-1 with TRBJ2-3, with D perhaps matching TRBD2 (5 bases). The CDR3 length is 17 residues. Trimming pared 0 bases from V and 4 bases from J, leaving 18 bases between. CDR1 and CDR2 (germline): SGHRS, YFSETQ. CDR3 sequence: CASSLALVTSGSDTQYF. CDR3 DNA sequence: TGCGCCAGCAGCTTGGCCCTGGTGACAAGCGGCTCAGATACGCAGTATTTT.

The chain combines TRBV5-4 with TRBJ1-2; 9 bases are a match to TRBD1. CDR1 is SGHNT, CDR2 YYREEE, per germline (reference sequence). J lost 5 bases, V lost 4 bases, and 15 bases had no gene match. This CDR3 is built from 17 residues. The chain's CDR3 is CASSLGTGPREPYGYTF. The CDR3 coding sequence is TGTGCCAGCAGCCTGGGGACAGGGCCCCGGGAACCTTATGGCTACACCTTC.

J is TRBJ1-3 and V is TRBV6-2 or TRBV6-3; no clear D gene. The CDR3 has 17 residues. Germline lookup yields CDR1 MNHEY and CDR2 SVGEGT. The V end lost 2 bases, the J end lost 2 bases, and 16 bases lay between the germline ends. The CDR3 DNA follows: TGTGCCAGCAGTTACCCCGCCGAGAACCGTCCTGGAAACACCATATATTTT. As protein: CASSYPAENRPGNTIYF.

The V and J genes are TRBV18 and TRBJ1-1, with TRBD1 identical over 8 bases. The junction had 4 bases not matched to a gene; V was cut back by 6 bases and J by 4 bases. Germline V CDR1 and CDR2: KGHSH, LQKENI. This CDR3 contains 13 residues. The CDR3 loop reads CASSRTGITEAFF. The CDR3 bases are TGTGCCAGCTCCCGGACAGGGATCACTGAAGCTTTCTTT. The whole variable domain, filled in from reference TRBV18 and TRBJ1-1, reads NAGVMQNPRHLVRRRGQEARLRCSPMKGHSHVYWYRQLPEEGLKFMVYLQKENIIDESGMPKERFSAEFPKEGPSILRIQQVVRGDSAAYFCASSRTGITEAFFGQGTRLTVV.

This chain connects TRBV15 to TRBJ1-6; no reliable D call. V was trimmed by 0 bases and J by 7 bases, leaving 10 bases between them. The CDR3 loop spans 15 amino acids. CDR1 and CDR2 from the germline V gene are LNHNV and YYDKDF (reference sequence). The CDR3 DNA sequence: TGTGCCACCAGCAGAGATGGCGCCAGGAATTCACCCCTCCACTTT. Amino acids: CATSRDGARNSPLHF.

This chain uses TRBV19 with TRBJ2-1, with TRBD2 identical over 15 bases. The germline gives CDR1 LNHDA, CDR2 SQIVND (reference sequence). Losses at the gene ends were 6 bases for V and 14 bases for J; bases not matched to a gene: 8. The CDR3 totals 14 residues. The CDR3 DNA is TGTGCCAGTAGCCAAGGGACTAGCGGGAGGAGTAAGTTCTTC. This codes for CASSQGTSGRSKFF.

The chain carries TRBV19 and TRBJ2-5; D may be TRBD2 (5 bases). Germline assignment: CDR1 LNHDA and CDR2 SQIVND (reference sequence). The V gene lost 7 bases and the J gene lost 5 bases, with 29 bases spanning the gap. The CDR3 contains 18 residues. The CDR3 is CASMMRTPGPGWEETQYF. CDR3 sequence (DNA): TGTGCCAGTATGATGAGGACGCCGGGCCCTGGATGGGAGGAGACCCAGTACTTC.

V usage is TRBV15 and J usage is TRBJ1-2, with D possibly being TRBD1 (5 bases). Trimming removed 3 bases from V and 5 bases from J, with 16 bases in between. The CDR3 has 15 residues. Germline V gene data show CDR1 as LNHNV and CDR2 as YYDKDF (reference sequence). CDR3 region: CATSRAIRDDYGYTF. The CDR3 DNA follows: TGTGCCACCAGCAGGGCTATCAGGGATGATTATGGCTACACCTTC.